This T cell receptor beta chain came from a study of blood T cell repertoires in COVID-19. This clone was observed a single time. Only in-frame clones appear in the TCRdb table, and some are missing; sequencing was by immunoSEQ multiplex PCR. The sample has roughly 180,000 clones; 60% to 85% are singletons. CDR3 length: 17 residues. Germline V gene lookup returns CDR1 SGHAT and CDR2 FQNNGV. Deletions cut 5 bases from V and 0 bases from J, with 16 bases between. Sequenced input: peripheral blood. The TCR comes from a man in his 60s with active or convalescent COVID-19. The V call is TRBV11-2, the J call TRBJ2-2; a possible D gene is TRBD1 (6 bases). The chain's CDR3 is CASSPSARTANTGELFF. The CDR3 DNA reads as TGTGCCAGCAGCCCCTCTGCTAGGACAGCGAACACCGGGGAGCTGTTTTTT.